This T cell receptor (beta chain) was recovered during a study of OX40 agonist ivuxolimab in advanced cancers. Study-level background: Ivuxolimab was a fully human IgG2 agonistic monoclonal antibody targeting the costimulatory receptor OX40 (CD134). Intravenous ivuxolimab was administered to patients every 2 weeks at six dose levels: 0.01, 0.1, 0.3, 1.5, 3 and 10 mg/kg. Of the roughly 50 dose-escalation patients, hepatocellular carcinoma was present in about 20, melanoma in roughly 15, renal cell carcinoma in 9 and head and neck cancer in 9. In the dose-escalation cohort, 70% to 90% of patients were male, and the mean age was 60 years with a range of roughly 23 to 79. Prior anti-PD-1, anti-PD-L1 or anti-CTLA-4 therapy was permitted, and 30% to 45% of dose-escalation patients had received checkpoint inhibitors. Partial responses occurred in three dose-escalation patients, of whom one had hepatocellular carcinoma and two had cutaneous melanoma. Peripheral TCRbeta sequencing was intended to test whether TCR sequence diversity was altered and clonal T-cell expansion was caused by ivuxolimab. The monotherapy dose-escalation portion (N ≈ 56 patients) of the phase I ivuxolimab trial is reported in the paper.

Genomic DNA was extracted from sorted cells for sequencing of the TCRbeta CDR3 region. TCRbeta CDR3 regions were sequenced using the immunoSEQ Assay. TCRdb mirrors the immuneACCESS table, restricted to in-frame sequences. Some clones are absent from its copies; in checked studies, under half trace to an unresolved V gene, and the reason for the others is unknown. Across this sample there are fewer than 15,000 clones, with 80% seen only once. Over 30% of the sample is held by the ten biggest clonotypes. Summary of the overall study and its limitations: After ivuxolimab, expanded clones were on average more numerous among CD8+ T cells than among CD4+ T cells. Low levels of normalized T-cell clonal expansion were also seen in some patients who did not respond. The antigen specificity of the peripheral T cells that underwent clonal expansion was not determined. At doses of 0.1 to 3.0 mg/kg, clonal expansion of both CD4+ and CD8+ blood T cells was observed from baseline to week 6. In the 0.1-3.0 mg/kg groups, partial responders were among the patients with the lowest normalized peripheral clonal expansion, particularly in CD8+ T cells.

This clone was counted once. Its antigen remains undetermined. One base away there is no much larger clone; base qualities are not given. The germline V and J ends show losses of 6 bases and 8 bases respectively, and no gene match explains 16 bases of the junction. From a lookup of the germline V gene, CDR1 and CDR2 are SQVTM and ANQGSEA. From cysteine to phenylalanine, the CDR3 is 15 amino acids long. Just the 45-base CDR3 DNA is kept, in frame starting at base 1. The trial excluded patients who had a history of autoimmune disease or were on systemic immunosuppression. Peripheral blood for TCR sequencing was drawn from every dose cohort at baseline, at cycle 4 day 1 and at cycle 7 day 1. The samples were taken from a phase I, first-in-human, multicenter, open-label dose-escalation trial of ivuxolimab. Adults with locally advanced or metastatic head and neck squamous cell, hepatocellular, melanoma or renal cell carcinoma were enrolled in the trial. Before TCR sequencing, CD4+ T cells and CD8+ T cells were sorted from peripheral blood as separate populations.

In this chain, TRBV29-1 is recombined with TRBJ1-2; a stretch of 9 junction bases matches TRBD1. This sequence was found in an adult with an advanced solid tumor such as melanoma, head and neck, liver or kidney cancer. Sample: CD4+ or CD8+ T cells sorted from blood, taken in a trial of the OX40 agonist ivuxolimab. The CDR3 has the sequence CSVLDRGVPGEGYTF. The DNA reads as follows: TGCAGCGTCTTGGACAGGGGTGTTCCGGGGGAAGGCTACACCTTC.